This T cell receptor (beta chain) was recovered during a study of CD8 T cells in Susac syndrome. Broader study findings: Maximal CD8+ clonal expansion in Susac was observed within TEMRA cells and among active patients.

A quantity of roughly 0.5 to 1 ug RNA underwent reverse transcription using random hexamers. One entry per CDR3 protein, called by TCRdb with MiXCR from the immunoSEQ multiplex PCR reads. Of about 130,000 distinct CDR3 sequences listed, approximately 95% are singletons. For this clonotype: The antigen is undetermined.

Germline V gene sequence: CDR1 LNHDA, CDR2 SQIVND (reference sequence). The V end was cut by 6 bases, the J end by 8 bases, with 5 bases between. The CDR3 is 10 amino acids. This rearrangement joins TRBV19 to TRBJ2-1; no reliable D call. The sequencing input was CD8+ T cells from PBMCs. This clonotype was sampled from a human donor with Susac syndrome. This CDR3 reads CASSAHEQFF. DNA for the CDR3: TGTGCCAGTAGCGCCCATGAGCAGTTCTTC.